The 20 T cell receptor beta chains listed next were all sequenced from one sample in a study of T-cell memory formation after mild COVID-19 (dated by TCRdb to the early 2020s). Library preparation was by 5' RACE. Sequencing instrument: Illumina NovaSeq 6000. TCRdb reprocessing: public reads trimmed at Q25 with fastp, clones called with MiXCR, in-frame beta chains kept. Identical CDR3 proteins give one entry, which carries the most common genes and DNA. Present in this sample are 550,000 to 650,000 distinct CDR3 sequences, around 15% of which were seen just once. In total, the top ten clones hold about 8.1% of the sample. The sequencing input was PBMCs or a T cell subset sorted from them (not recorded which). The receptor source for this set is an adult woman who had mild COVID-19 (a few samples of this study predate the infection). The sample titles of this study are shuffled in the database, so cell type and time point are left out; the donor was told from shared clones.

The genes are TRBV7-6 and TRBJ1-4; 7 nucleotides line up with TRBD1. The CDR3 is 14 residues long. The junction had 5 bases not matched to a gene; V was cut back by 6 bases and J by 4 bases. Germline V lookup: CDR1 SGHVS, CDR2 FNYEAQ. The CDR3 DNA sequence: TGTGCCAGCAGGAGGGACAGCCTTAATGAAAAACTGTTTTTT. Translation: CASRRDSLNEKLFF.

This clonotype has a handful of counts. This CDR3 is CASNRQAYESGYTF. Written as DNA, the CDR3 is TGTGCCAGCAACAGGCAGGCTTATGAGAGTGGCTACACCTTC. The chain employs TRBV2 and TRBJ1-2, with D possibly being TRBD1 (5 bases). The V gene lost 7 bases and the J gene lost 7 bases, with 19 bases spanning the gap. This CDR3 comprises 14 residues. From germline, CDR1 is SNHLY and CDR2 FYNNEI.

The table lists this clonotype with many counts. The chain combines TRBV20-1 with TRBJ2-7; 7 bases line up with TRBD2. CDR3 length: 14 amino acids. Germline CDR1 and CDR2: DFQATT and SNEGSKA (reference sequence). The ends lost 0 bases at V and 2 bases at J; junction bases unmatched: 4. Here the CDR3 DNA reads TGCAGTGCTAGAGAGGGGGGGGATACCTACGAGCAGTACTTC. Its protein product is CSAREGGDTYEQYF.

The V gene is TRBV6-4, the J gene TRBJ2-1, with D maybe TRBD2 (5 bases). Trimming cost V 4 bases and J 0 bases, with 16 bases left between them. Germline loops: CDR1 MRHNA, CDR2 SNTAGT. This CDR3 is built from 17 residues. Here the CDR3 reads CASSAGMDWSSYNEQFF. CDR3 in DNA: TGTGCCAGCAGTGCCGGGATGGACTGGAGCTCCTACAATGAGCAGTTCTTC.

This clonotype was detected a few times. The rearrangement joins TRBV5-1 to TRBJ1-1; D call uncertain. This CDR3 spans 15 amino acids. The germline V gene encodes CDR1 SGHRS and CDR2 YFSETQ. The ends were cut back, 0 bases at V and 6 bases at J, with 15 bases in the middle. The CDR3 sequence is CASSLGGEVGAEAFF. CDR3 sequence (DNA): TGCGCCAGCAGCTTGGGTGGTGAAGTGGGAGCTGAAGCTTTCTTT.

There are a few counts of this clonotype. The rearrangement uses TRBV5-1 and TRBJ1-1; 8 bases line up with TRBD1. Germline loops: CDR1 SGHRS, CDR2 YFSETQ. The ends lost 4 bases at V and 8 bases at J; junction bases unmatched: 10. This CDR3 region has 14 residues. The DNA for the CDR3 is TGCGCCAGCAGCCTACAGGGGGATGGCGTGGAAGCTTTCTTT. It translates to CASSLQGDGVEAFF.

The gene calls are TRBV12-3 or TRBV12-4 and TRBJ1-2; possibly TRBD1 for D (5 bases). V was shortened by 3 bases and J by 0 bases, with 11 bases between the two germline ends. CDR3 length: 15 residues. As DNA, the CDR3 is TGTGCCAGCAGTTTGCCGACAGTTCCTAACTATGGCTACACCTTC. Translated, it gives CASSLPTVPNYGYTF.

V and J are TRBV20-1 and TRBJ2-1; 9 bases line up with TRBD2. This CDR3 region has 13 residues. V lost 6 bases to trimming and J lost 5 bases; unmatched junction nucleotides: 5. CDR1 is DFQATT, CDR2 SNEGSKA, per germline (reference sequence). The CDR3 spells CSATGTSNNEQFF. CDR3 in DNA: TGCAGTGCCACCGGGACTAGCAACAATGAGCAGTTCTTC.

This clonotype has a handful of counts. This sequence joins TRBV7-8 and TRBJ2-5; D might be TRBD2 (5 bases). The CDR3 runs 16 residues. The V and J ends lost 4 bases and 4 bases respectively, with 19 bases between them. CDR1 SGHVS and CDR2 FQNEAQ come from the germline V gene. The CDR3, as DNA: TGTGCCAGCAGCTCTCTGAGCGGCGGTCGAGGAGAGACCCAGTACTTC. Translating gives CASSSLSGGRGETQYF. Based on the CDR3 plus reference TRBV7-8 and TRBJ2-5, the full variable domain is GAGVSQSPRYKVAKRGQDVALRCDPISGHVSLFWYQQALGQGPEFLTYFQNEAQLDKSGLPSDRFFAERPEGSVSTLKIQRTQQEDSAVYLCASSSLSGGRGETQYFGPGTRLLVL.

V and J are TRBV7-8 and TRBJ1-1, with TRBD1 identical over 7 bases. This CDR3 region has 16 residues. Trimming at V came to 4 bases and at J to 5 bases, leaving 13 bases not matched to a gene. Germline CDR1 and CDR2: SGHVS and FQNEAQ. CDR3 DNA: TGTGCCAGCAGCTCACCTTACCGGGACAGAGGTACTGAAGCTTTCTTT. As protein: CASSSPYRDRGTEAFF. The full variable domain, in which reference TRBV7-8 and TRBJ1-1 provide the parts outside the CDR3, is GAGVSQSPRYKVAKRGQDVALRCDPISGHVSLFWYQQALGQGPEFLTYFQNEAQLDKSGLPSDRFFAERPEGSVSTLKIQRTQQEDSAVYLCASSSPYRDRGTEAFFGQGTRLTVV.

This clonotype was observed a handful of times. The chain has TRBV29-1 and TRBJ2-1; the D gene is possibly TRBD2 (7 bases). The CDR3 is 13 residues long. Trimming cost V 7 bases and J 7 bases, with 17 bases left between them. Per germline, CDR1 SQVTM and CDR2 ANQGSEA. The DNA for the CDR3 is TGCAGCGCCAGGGAGGGGGTTTTGAATGAGCAGTTCTTC. Its protein product is CSAREGVLNEQFF.

This chain uses TRBV2 with TRBJ1-3; D may be TRBD1 (5 bases). The CDR3 covers 15 residues. V lost 0 bases and J lost 8, with 14 bases in between. In germline, CDR1 is SNHLY, CDR2 FYNNEI. DNA of the CDR3: TGTGCCAGCAGTGAAGCGAATGATAAGGGACACACCATATATTTT. Protein product: CASSEANDKGHTIYF.

The rearrangement joins TRBV4-1 to TRBJ1-1; D unresolved. The V gene's germline CDR1 is MGHRA and CDR2 YSYEKL. The CDR3 covers 14 residues. V shed 1 base and J shed 7 bases, with 13 bases lying between them. The CDR3 sequence is CASSQAPAADEAFF. CDR3 bases: TGCGCCAGCAGCCAAGCCCCCGCCGCAGATGAAGCTTTCTTT.

A few counts support this clonotype. The chain joins TRBV7-9 to TRBJ2-3; tentative D call: TRBD2 (5 bases). The CDR3 sequence is 14 residues long. V gave up 5 bases and J gave up 1 base, with 10 bases separating them. The germline V gene encodes CDR1 SEHNR and CDR2 FQNEAQ (reference sequence). Written as DNA, the CDR3 is TGTGCCAGCAGCGGACTCCTAGGCACAGATACGCAGTATTTT. Translated: CASSGLLGTDTQYF.

This clonotype was counted many times. CDR3 sequence: CASSWANTGELFF. The CDR3 nucleotides read TGTGCCAGCAGTTGGGCAAACACCGGGGAGCTGTTTTTT. J is TRBJ2-2 and V is TRBV12-3 or TRBV12-4; D is unclear. The length of the CDR3 is 13 residues. The V end was cut by 4 bases, the J end by 2 bases, with 5 bases between.

This chain links TRBV7-9 with TRBJ2-7; D remains ambiguous. Germline V gene data show CDR1 as SEHNR and CDR2 as FQNEAQ (reference sequence). With 7 bases removed from V and 6 bases from J, the gap between germline ends came to 10 bases. The length of the CDR3 is 11 residues. The CDR3, as DNA: TGTGCCAGCACCCGAGAGGTCGAGCAGTACTTC. It encodes CASTREVEQYF.

The sample holds a few counts of this clonotype. V is TRBV4-2 and J is TRBJ1-5; possible D gene TRBD1, 6 bases. This CDR3 comprises 16 residues. Germline V gene sequence: CDR1 LGHNA, CDR2 YNFKEQ. V lost 4 bases to trimming and J lost 6 bases, with 19 bases between them. This CDR3 reads CASSLGGGGLPQPQHF. As DNA, the CDR3 is TGTGCCAGCAGCCTCGGCGGGGGGGGCCTTCCTCAGCCCCAGCATTTT.

This clonotype has more than one count but fewer than ten. The chain carries TRBV29-1 and TRBJ2-7; TRBD2 matches 9 bases. CDR1 is SQVTM, CDR2 ANQGSEA, per germline. The CDR3 totals 16 residues. V was clipped by 4 bases and J by 0 bases; unmatched bases: 10. CDR3 sequence (DNA): TGCAGCGTTGTATTTCCTAGCGGGGTAAGCTCCTACGAGCAGTACTTC. This encodes CSVVFPSGVSSYEQYF.

This clonotype was picked up one time. J is TRBJ2-3 and V is TRBV5-1, with TRBD1 identical over 7 bases. The CDR3 consists of 15 residues. Germline V CDR1 and CDR2: SGHRS, YFSETQ. V shed 5 bases and J 0 bases; nucleotides not matched to a gene: 6. The CDR3 coding sequence is TGCGCCAGCAGTTTTGGACAGGCTAGCACAGATACGCAGTATTTT. Protein product: CASSFGQASTDTQYF.

The sample holds many counts of this clonotype. The chain has TRBV11-3 and TRBJ1-2; D not resolved. Per germline, CDR1 SGHNT and CDR2 YENEEA. The CDR3 length is 13 residues. V dropped 4 bases and J dropped 4 bases, with 10 bases sitting between them. For the CDR3, the DNA is TGTGCCAGCAGCTACAAGGCCCTCTATGGCTACACCTTC. It translates to CASSYKALYGYTF.